This is a list of T cell receptor beta chains from one sample in a study of cytomegalovirus exposure and HLA in healthy donors. The table came from immunoSEQ multiplex PCR; TCRdb's copy has only in-frame clones and leaves some out. The table shows about 78,000 clones, with almost 97% occurring only once. The sample consisted of PBMCs. These receptors all stem from a young man in good health and CMV-seropositive. Each CDR3 is given without its conserved first and last residue. The order of the fields is D gene, J gene, clone size, V gene, CDR3 protein. The D gene is left open where the match is weak. Only part of the rows carry a size: once, few, many, or a class if the clone is expanded.

. TRBJ2-5 . TRBV5-1 ASSYGSYQETQY
TRBD1 TRBJ1-2 once TRBV6-6 ASSYSGQGFGYGYT
TRBD2 TRBJ2-2 once TRBV28 ASRRTSGPNTGELF
TRBD1 TRBJ1-4 . TRBV7-7 ASSFSDRVTEKLF
. TRBJ1-1 . TRBV11-3 ASSFAGVGVMNTEAF
. TRBJ1-2 . TRBV2 ASRGGITGYPGYT
. TRBJ2-7 . TRBV6-5 ASSPDSGTYEQY
TRBD1 TRBJ1-1 . TRBV4-1 ASSHPDRGQGNTEAF
TRBD2 TRBJ2-1 . TRBV5-1 ASSSRTSVRSSEQF
. TRBJ2-3 . TRBV5-8 ASSSYRDTTDTQY
TRBD1 TRBJ1-4 . TRBV6-6 ASSPPGQGDEKLF
. TRBJ1-4 . TRBV14 ASSQDTMTGGPNEKLF
TRBD1 TRBJ1-3 . TRBV7-9 ASSPGTGVGNTIY
. TRBJ1-1 . TRBV4-1 ASSQDRDVNTEAF
. TRBJ1-4 . TRBV6-5 ATFSVGQGSEKLF
. TRBJ1-2 . TRBV27 ASSLSKGGHGYT
. TRBJ2-7 . TRBV11-3 ASSSHGWSSYEQY
. TRBJ2-5 . TRBV21-1 ASSNPLRDRGQETQY
. TRBJ2-5 . TRBV21-1 ASLALAGQETQY
. TRBJ1-1 . TRBV13 ASSRRDRTNTEAF
TRBD2 TRBJ2-1 . TRBV5-1 ASSLAGGSPYNEQF
. TRBJ2-7 . TRBV4-1 ASSQDPQAEDYEQY
TRBD1 TRBJ1-2 once TRBV6-4 ASSENYRGSGGYT
. TRBJ1-1 . TRBV27 ASIRDTEAF
TRBD1 TRBJ2-7 . TRBV5-1 ASSLGTGVPEQY
. TRBJ2-3 . TRBV27 ASSSTTYTQY
. TRBJ2-5 . TRBV18 ASSPTTDHSGETQY
. TRBJ1-2 . TRBV11-2 ASSLTAAAYGYT
TRBD2 TRBJ2-1 . TRBV2 ASSEAGAGGYEQF
. TRBJ2-3 . TRBV2 ASARVLSTDTQY
TRBD1 TRBJ1-1 . TRBV5-6 ASSRTDRGAF
TRBD1 TRBJ1-1 . TRBV5-1 ASSGDRGRNTEAF
. TRBJ1-5 . TRBV12-2 ASRSGVGSAGNQPQH
. TRBJ1-4 . TRBV30 AWSVRRGAFGNEKLF